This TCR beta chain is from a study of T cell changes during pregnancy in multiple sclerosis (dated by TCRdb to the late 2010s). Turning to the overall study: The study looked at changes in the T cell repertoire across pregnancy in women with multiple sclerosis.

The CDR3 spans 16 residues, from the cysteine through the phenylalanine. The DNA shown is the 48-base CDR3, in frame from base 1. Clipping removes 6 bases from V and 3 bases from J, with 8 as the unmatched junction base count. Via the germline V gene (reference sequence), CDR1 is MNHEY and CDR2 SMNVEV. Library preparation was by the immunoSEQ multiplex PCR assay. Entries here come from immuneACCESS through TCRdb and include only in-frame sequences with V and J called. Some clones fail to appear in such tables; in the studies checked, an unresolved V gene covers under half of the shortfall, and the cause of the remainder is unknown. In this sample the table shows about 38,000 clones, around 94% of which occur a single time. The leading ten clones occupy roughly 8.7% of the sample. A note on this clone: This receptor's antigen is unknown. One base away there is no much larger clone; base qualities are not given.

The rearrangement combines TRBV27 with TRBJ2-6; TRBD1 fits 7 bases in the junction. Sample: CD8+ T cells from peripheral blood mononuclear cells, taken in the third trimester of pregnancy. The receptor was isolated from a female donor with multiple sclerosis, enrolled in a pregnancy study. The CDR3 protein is CASSSETGFGANVLTF. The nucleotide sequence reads TGTGCCAGCAGCTCCGAGACAGGGTTTGGGGCCAACGTCCTGACTTTC.